The T cell receptor (beta chain) under discussion was sequenced for a study of CD8+ T cells in alopecia areata. Background on the study: Treatment of the treated patients consisted of oral tofacitinib, 5 to 10 mg twice daily. The drug, tofacitinib, lasted 6 to 18 months, followed by 6 months off drug.

The V end lost 7 bases, the J end lost 12 bases, and 31 bases lay between the germline ends. The CDR3 contains 17 residues. The germline gives CDR1 LNHDA, CDR2 SQIVND (reference sequence). Described treatment: oral pan-JAK inhibitor, 5-10 mg twice daily. Both peripheral blood and punch biopsies of lesional scalp skin were obtained from patients who had alopecia areata. Extracted from the samples, RNA was reverse transcribed into cDNA to serve as the sequencing template. Only in-frame clones appear in the TCRdb table, and some are missing; sequencing was by immunoSEQ multiplex PCR. Here the sample spans about 190,000 clones, roughly 60% being singletons.

The specimen comprised CD4+ T cells sorted from blood, sampled at week 24, from a patient treated with tofacitinib. The receptor was derived from a human donor with alopecia areata. The gene calls are TRBV19 and TRBJ1-5; the D is unclear. This CDR3 reads CASTTGRIANAIQNQHF. CDR3 nucleotide sequence: TGTGCCAGTACCACTGGACGCATTGCCAACGCGATCCAAAACCAGCATTTT.